Listed below are T cell receptor beta chains from one sample, sequenced in a study of blood T cells in healthy people across ages. One entry per CDR3 protein results from TCRdb running MiXCR on the 5' RACE reads. This sample has about 1.8 million distinct CDR3 sequences, with about 50% found just once. The sample taken for sequencing was blood. Receptors originate from a woman aged 35 to 49 in good health. Each CDR3 is given with its conserved first and last residue. D genes are given only for firm matches. The size of a clone is reported for some rows only, either as once, few or many, or as a class for expanded clones.

cdr3_nt cdr3_aa clone_size v_call d_call j_call
TGTGCCAGCAGCCAGCATCAAGCAGGAGATACGCAGTATTTT CASSQHQAGDTQYF many TRBV4-2 . TRBJ2-3
TGCAGCGCCAGGGGCGCCTATAATTCACCCCTCCACTTT CSARGAYNSPLHF few TRBV29-1 . TRBJ1-6
TGTGCCAGCAGCTTAGGCGGGAGACTAGGTCGCAATGAGCAGTACTTC CASSLGGRLGRNEQYF . TRBV7-2 TRBD2 TRBJ2-7
TGTGCCAGCAGTCCCCCGGTGGGGAGCGGCTACACCTTC CASSPPVGSGYTF . TRBV28 . TRBJ1-2
TGTGCCAGCAGCTTAGACGGGATCCCGGGCACAGATACGCAGTATTTT CASSLDGIPGTDTQYF . TRBV11-3 . TRBJ2-3
TGTGCCAGCAGTGAATCCGAGGCCAGGCCTTTCTACAATGAGCAGTTCTTC CASSESEARPFYNEQFF . TRBV6-1 . TRBJ2-1
TGTGCCAGCTCGCCCCGGGACGCCGGAGGTACAGATACGCAGTATTTT CASSPRDAGGTDTQYF . TRBV18 . TRBJ2-3
TGTGCCAGCAGTTACTCGAGGGGTGTTCGAGAGACCCAGTACTTC CASSYSRGVRETQYF . TRBV6-6 . TRBJ2-5
. CVSSYVSLLSSYEQYF . TRBV6-6 . TRBJ2-7
TGCGCCAGCAGCCAAGATCCGCAGGGTCTCGGCACAGATACGCAGTATTTT CASSQDPQGLGTDTQYF few TRBV4-3 . TRBJ2-3
TGCAGTGCTAGAGATGGCAGCCGGCCGTATAGCAATCAGCCCCAGCATTTT CSARDGSRPYSNQPQHF few TRBV20-1 . TRBJ1-5
TGCGCCAGCAGCTGGAACAATGAGCAGTTCTTC CASSWNNEQFF many TRBV5-1 . TRBJ2-1
TGTGCCACCAGTGAGCCCACAGGGGGCGAGGATGGCTACACCTTC CATSEPTGGEDGYTF . TRBV24-1 TRBD1 TRBJ1-2
TGTGCCAGCAATTTACAGGGGTCATATAGCAATCAGCCCCAGCATTTT CASNLQGSYSNQPQHF . TRBV28 TRBD1 TRBJ1-5